This T cell receptor beta chain originates from a study of blood T cells in healthy people across ages. Broader study findings: Older individuals had lower TCR beta diversity per million T cells (the decline was roughly linear). TCR beta diversity was tightly associated with the proportion of naive T cells. Compared with aged donors, long-lived donors showed fewer expanded clones, suggesting selection.

V was pared by 1 base and J by 9 bases, with 6 bases of the junction left unmatched. The germline V gene encodes CDR1 MNHEY and CDR2 SMNVEV (reference sequence). This CDR3 spans 15 amino acids. A second PCR, run for about 6 to 11 cycles, used a sample-barcoded 5' primer plus a J-beta primer mix. TCRdb independently ran MiXCR on the 5' RACE reads; one entry per CDR3 protein. The data contain around 1.5 million distinct CDR3 sequences, approximately 59% of them seen just once; the ten biggest clones take up more than 6%. Turning to this clonotype: The antigen remains undetermined.

The origin of this receptor is a man between 18 and 35 years old in good health. The sample was blood. The J gene is TRBJ2-1, the V gene TRBV27; the match to TRBD2 covers 10 bases. The CDR3 bases are TGTGCCAGCAGTTTATTGCTAGCGGGAGCCGTTGAGCAGTTCTTC. Translating it yields CASSLLLAGAVEQFF.